This T cell receptor (beta chain) was documented in a study of T cell responses to AZD1222 COVID-19 vaccine. Assay: immunoSEQ multiplex PCR; the TCRdb copy retains only in-frame clones and omits some. Of roughly 80,000 clones in the sample, 70% to 90% were seen once. Comment on this clone: Antigen: not known.

General study points: Along spike, vaccine-associated CD4 TCRs were found throughout, with dominance at 160-218 and 743-854. No day 14 peak samples; only post-peak repertoires were characterized. It should be noted that donors were predominantly white British and more often female, and clonal diversity was possibly underestimated. When two AZD1222 doses had been given, Spike-specific TCR breadth and depth rose.

The receptor was derived from an adult in good health. Specimen: peripheral blood, collected on day 0 of MenACWY control vaccination.

The CDR3 spells CASSHLPTGVSYEQYF. In nucleotides, the CDR3 is TGTGCCAGCAGCCATCTCCCGACAGGGGTTTCCTACGAGCAGTACTTC. The chain employs TRBV11-2 and TRBJ2-7; 8 positions match TRBD1. Germline CDR1 reads SGHAT; CDR2 reads FQNNGV. The trim removed 5 bases at V and 1 base at J, leaving 10 bases unmatched. The CDR3 has 16 amino acids.